What follows describes a single TCR beta chain. In the authors' methods: For nucleated cells, counts were estimated from reference gene primer amplification. Profiled with immunoSEQ multiplex PCR; TCRdb holds only in-frame clones, not every one. D and trimming were read from the DNA, whereas the V and J calls and clone size are those reported in that table. The sample lists 15,000 to 20,000 clones; 87% were seen once. This sample was taken from a study of blood T cell repertoires in COVID-19. Whole-study context: Samples taken during acute and convalescent COVID-19 were collected in the United States, Italy and Spain. Sample material is recorded as cDNA or gDNA derived from T cells, B-cell-depleted T cells, or PBMCs.

There are 14 residues in the CDR3. The germline CDR1 and CDR2 sequences are SGHRS and YFSETQ. The junction had 6 bases not matched to a gene; V was cut back by 5 bases and J by 4 bases. The V and J genes are TRBV5-1 and TRBJ1-2, with TRBD1 matching over 9 bases. This TCR came from a human donor in a cohort sampled during active COVID-19. What was sequenced was peripheral blood. This CDR3 is CASRSGQGSYGYTF. The CDR3 coding sequence is TGCGCCAGCAGATCAGGACAGGGGTCCTATGGCTACACCTTC.